The present TCR beta chain was sequenced within a study of cytomegalovirus exposure and HLA in healthy donors. Germline CDR1 reads GTSNPN; CDR2 reads SVGIG (reference sequence). V lost 1 base and J 7 bases, leaving 11 bases between the germline ends. CDR3 length equals 13 residues. Amplification used 60 Vbeta primers and 13 Jbeta primers. The repertoire was sequenced with immunoSEQ multiplex PCR; TCRdb's copy has only in-frame clones and lacks some. The data show roughly 77,000 clones, with approximately 75% seen just once and 12% held by the top ten. The sequence came from a woman aged 40 to 49 in good health and CMV-seropositive. The chain joins TRBV30 to TRBJ1-5; possibly TRBD1 for D (5 bases). Sequencing was performed on PBMCs. The CDR3 reads CAWSGQGSQPQHF. The CDR3 region has the DNA TGTGCCTGGAGTGGGCAGGGCAGCCAGCCCCAGCATTTT.